This T cell receptor beta chain was observed in a study of cytomegalovirus exposure and HLA in healthy donors. V gave up 2 bases and J gave up 3 bases, with 20 bases separating them. This CDR3 has 16 amino acids. The germline V gene encodes CDR1 GTSNPN and CDR2 SVGIG (reference sequence). The study sampled nominally healthy donors, though unrecorded immune exposures were likely. Notes on the study in general: In a later analysis, HLA-C alleles had the fewest associated TCRs, DRB1 alleles the most.

The PCR ran on 60 Vbeta and 13 Jbeta primers. TCRdb keeps only in-frame clones here, not all; method: immunoSEQ multiplex PCR. Here the sample spans 100,000 to 150,000 clones, 65% to 90% being singletons. Note on this clone: Its antigen is as yet unknown.

V gene TRBV30 combines with J gene TRBJ2-7; TRBD2 might be the D (6 bases). Specimen: PBMCs. This TCR derives from a male donor in good health and CMV-seropositive. The CDR3 coding sequence is TGTGCCTGGAGTTGGGGGGTGAGCGGAGAATACTACGAGCAGTACTTC. Residues: CAWSWGVSGEYYEQYF.